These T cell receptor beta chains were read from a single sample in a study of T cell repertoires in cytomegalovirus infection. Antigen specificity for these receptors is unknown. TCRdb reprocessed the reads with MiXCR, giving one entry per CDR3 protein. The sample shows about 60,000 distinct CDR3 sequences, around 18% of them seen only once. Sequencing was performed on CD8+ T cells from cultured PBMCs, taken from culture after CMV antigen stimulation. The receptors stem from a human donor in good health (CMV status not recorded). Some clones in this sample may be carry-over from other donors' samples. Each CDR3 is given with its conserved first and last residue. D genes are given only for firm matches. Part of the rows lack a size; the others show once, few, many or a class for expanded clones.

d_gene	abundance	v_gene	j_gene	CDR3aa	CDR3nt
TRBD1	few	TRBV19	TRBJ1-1	CASSAGTGYEAFF	TGTGCCAGTAGTGCCGGGACAGGGTATGAAGCTTTCTTT
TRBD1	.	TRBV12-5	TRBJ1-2	CASGSGTAFNYGYTF	TGTGCTAGTGGTTCCGGGACAGCGTTTAACTATGGCTACACCTTC
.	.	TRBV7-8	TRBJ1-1	CASSQYGGSNTEAFF	TGTGCCAGCAGCCAATATGGGGGGTCCAACACTGAAGCTTTCTTT
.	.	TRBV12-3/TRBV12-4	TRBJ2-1	CASSPRGGQFF	TGTGCCAGCAGCCCTCGGGGCGGGCAGTTCTTC
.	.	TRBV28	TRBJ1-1	CASRRSRVGTEAFF	TGTGCCAGCAGGCGATCCAGGGTGGGCACTGAAGCTTTCTTT
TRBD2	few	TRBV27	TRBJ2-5	CASSRGTSGMKETQYF	TGTGCCAGCAGTCGGGGGACTAGCGGAATGAAAGAGACCCAGTACTTC
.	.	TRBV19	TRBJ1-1	CASNFGQIGEAFF	TGTGCCAGTAATTTCGGACAAATCGGGGAAGCTTTCTTT
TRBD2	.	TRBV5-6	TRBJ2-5	CASSLLAGPETQYF	TGTGCCAGCAGCTTACTAGCGGGACCTGAGACCCAGTACTTC
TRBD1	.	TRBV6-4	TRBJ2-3	CASSETGGTDTQYF	TGTGCCAGCAGTGAGACAGGGGGCACAGATACGCAGTATTTT
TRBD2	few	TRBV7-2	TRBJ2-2	CASSLGDFSSGRLNTGELFF	TGTGCCAGCAGCTTAGGGGATTTTTCGAGCGGGAGGCTTAACACCGGGGAGCTGTTTTTT
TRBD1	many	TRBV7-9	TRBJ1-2	CASSQSVTGENYGYTF	TGTGCCAGCAGCCAATCTGTCACAGGGGAAAACTATGGCTACACCTTC
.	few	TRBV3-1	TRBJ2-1	CASSSRAGSYNEQFF	TGTGCCAGCAGCTCCCGAGCGGGCTCCTACAATGAGCAGTTCTTC
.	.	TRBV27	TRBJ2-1	CATSSSVRSYNEQFF	TGTGCCACCAGCAGTAGTGTCCGATCCTACAATGAGCAGTTCTTC
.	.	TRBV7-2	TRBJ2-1	CASSVPGAEQFF	TGTGCCAGCAGCGTCCCGGGAGCAGAGCAGTTCTTC
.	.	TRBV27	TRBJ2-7	CASRFGGSYEQYF	TGTGCCAGCAGGTTCGGGGGAAGCTACGAGCAGTACTTC
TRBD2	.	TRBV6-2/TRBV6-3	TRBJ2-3	CASSYSTSWREDRDTQYF	TGTGCCAGCAGTTACTCGACTTCTTGGCGGGAGGATAGAGATACGCAGTATTTT
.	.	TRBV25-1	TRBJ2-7	CASSWGTLNEQYF	TGTGCCAGCAGTTGGGGGACATTGAACGAGCAGTACTTC
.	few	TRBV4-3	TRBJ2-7	CASSQGSDYEQYF	TGCGCCAGCAGCCAAGGCTCCGACTACGAGCAGTACTTC
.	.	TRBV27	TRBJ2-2	CASSFLPGELFF	TGTGCCAGCAGTTTCCTCCCCGGGGAGCTGTTTTTT
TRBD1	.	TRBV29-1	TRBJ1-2	CSAQTGDDYGYTF	TGCAGCGCCCAGACAGGGGACGACTATGGCTACACCTTC
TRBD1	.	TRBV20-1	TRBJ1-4	CSARELQGAYEKLFF	TGCAGTGCTAGAGAACTACAGGGGGCTTACGAAAAACTGTTTTTT
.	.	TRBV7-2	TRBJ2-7	CASSLILDYEQYF	TGTGCCAGCAGCTTAATTCTCGACTACGAGCAGTACTTC
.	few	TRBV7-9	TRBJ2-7	CASGAAYEQYF	TGTGCCTCGGGTGCCGCCTACGAGCAGTACTTC
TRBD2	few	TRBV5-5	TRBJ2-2	CASSPHERGGRITGELFF	TGTGCCAGCAGCCCTCACGAGCGGGGGGGCCGTATCACCGGGGAGCTGTTTTTT
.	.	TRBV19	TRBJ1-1	CASSISYTEAFF	TGTGCCAGTAGTATTTCTTACACTGAAGCTTTCTTT
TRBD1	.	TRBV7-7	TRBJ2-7	CASSLSQGAHEQYF	TGTGCCAGCAGCTTATCGCAGGGGGCCCACGAGCAGTACTTC
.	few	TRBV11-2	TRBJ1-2	CASSFSPMGYGYTF	TGTGCCAGCAGCTTTTCCCCCATGGGGTATGGCTACACCTTC
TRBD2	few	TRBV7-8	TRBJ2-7	CASSFPLWTSADEQYF	TGTGCCAGCAGCTTTCCCCTCTGGACTAGCGCAGACGAGCAGTACTTC
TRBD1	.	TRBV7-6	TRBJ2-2	CASSPRQGGGTGELFF	TGTGCCAGCAGCCCGAGACAGGGGGGAGGAACCGGGGAGCTGTTTTTT
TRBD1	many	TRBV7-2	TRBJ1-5	CASSLVPDRGRDQPQHF	TGTGCCAGCAGCTTAGTCCCCGACAGGGGGCGGGATCAGCCCCAGCATTTT
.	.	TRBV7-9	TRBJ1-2	CASSLGNSAYGYTF	TGTGCCAGCAGCTTAGGGAATAGTGCCTATGGCTACACCTTC